This TCR beta chain was identified during a study of cytomegalovirus exposure and HLA in healthy donors. Whole-study context: Unique TCR beta sequences numbering some 120 million came from about 179 million T cells in an earlier analysis. Study observations and caveats: An observed cluster of highly shared sequence variants was recorded as a likely sequencing artifact.

On this clone itself: Its specificity is not known.

PCR was performed using 60 Vbeta and 13 Jbeta primers. Only in-frame clones appear in the TCRdb table, and some are missing; sequencing was by immunoSEQ multiplex PCR. The sample has around 150,000 clones. V was pared by 1 base and J by 5 bases, with 10 bases of the junction left unmatched. The CDR3 contains 15 residues. Germline CDR1 is SQVTM and CDR2 is ANQGSEA. This chain connects TRBV29-1 to TRBJ1-1; the match to TRBD1 covers 7 bases. The clonotype originates from a woman aged 60-70 years in good health and CMV-seronegative. The specimen was PBMCs. The CDR3 DNA sequence: TGCAGCGTTGAAGGCGTCACAGGGGCCGTAACTGAAGCTTTCTTT. It is translated as CSVEGVTGAVTEAFF.